A single sample is the source of the 22 T cell receptor beta chains below, sequenced in a study of cytomegalovirus exposure and HLA in healthy donors. Vbeta (60) and Jbeta (13) primers were used in the PCR. Measured with immunoSEQ multiplex PCR; TCRdb has only the in-frame clones, and not every one. Of 130,000 to 150,000 clones in the sample, more than 60% were seen once. The sample was PBMCs. All receptors derive from a male donor in good health and CMV-seronegative.

V usage is TRBV19 and J usage is TRBJ1-6, with 7 bases fitting TRBD1. With V trimmed by 5 bases and J by 8 bases, 3 bases remained unmatched. The CDR3 loop spans 13 amino acids. The germline V gene encodes CDR1 LNHDA and CDR2 SQIVND (reference sequence). This chain's CDR3 is CASSGGQHSPLHF. The CDR3 DNA follows: TGTGCCAGTAGTGGGGGACAGCATTCACCCCTCCACTTT.

CDR3 loop: CASSFDPAVNEQFF. The CDR3 DNA reads as TGCGCCAGCAGCTTCGACCCGGCGGTGAATGAGCAGTTCTTC. V usage is TRBV5-1 and J usage is TRBJ2-1; D gene uncertain. V was pared by 2 bases and J by 7 bases, with 13 bases between. This CDR3 is built from 14 residues. CDR1 is SGHRS, CDR2 YFSETQ, per germline.

The chain employs TRBV6-1 and TRBJ1-6; 8 bases line up with TRBD1. Germline V gives CDR1 MNHNS, CDR2 SASEGT. V lost 5 bases, J lost 4 bases, and 1 base stayed unmatched. The CDR3 length is 14 residues. CDR3 bases: TGTGCCAGCAGTCGGGACAGGTATAATTCACCCCTCCACTTT. This gives the protein CASSRDRYNSPLHF.

The chain couples TRBV7-9 to TRBJ2-5; D perhaps matches TRBD1 (5 bases). The length of the CDR3 is 15 residues. V lost 5 bases, J lost 1 base, and 14 bases lay in between. Germline CDR1 SEHNR, CDR2 FQNEAQ (reference sequence). The CDR3 DNA sequence: TGTGCCAGCAGCGAACAGGATGCGCCCCAAGAGACCCAGTACTTC. This gives the protein CASSEQDAPQETQYF.

The V gene is TRBV5-6, the J gene TRBJ1-1; no definite D call. Germline CDR1 SGHDT, CDR2 YYEEEE. The germline V and J ends were trimmed by 0 bases and 9 bases, with 15 bases remaining between them. CDR3 length: 14 residues. The CDR3 here is CASSLVTGGGKAFF. CDR3 bases: TGTGCCAGCAGCTTGGTGACCGGTGGAGGGAAAGCTTTCTTT.

For this clone: One end of the junction does not line up with germline, which may come from a read error. The chain employs TRBV7-9 and TRBJ2-2, with TRBD2 identical over 8 bases. The CDR3 is 16 residues long. Germline CDR1 and CDR2: SEHNR and FQNEAQ (reference sequence). The CDR3 DNA reads TGTTCCAGCACGCCCGATAGCGGGGCGAACACCGGGGAGCTGTTTTTT. Translating it yields CSSTPDSGANTGELFF.

The chain couples TRBV10-1 to TRBJ1-3; tentatively, D is TRBD1 (5 bases). Deletions cut 7 bases from V and 2 bases from J, with 21 bases between. The CDR3 is made up of 17 amino acids. CDR1 is WNHNN, CDR2 SYGVQD, per germline (reference sequence). The CDR3 sequence: CASNTNVYRLTGNTIYF. The DNA for the CDR3 is TGCGCCAGCAATACTAACGTATACAGGCTGACTGGAAACACCATATATTTT.

The chain uses TRBV27 and TRBJ1-2, with 8 nucleotides matching TRBD1. Germline loops: CDR1 MNHEY, CDR2 SMNVEV (reference sequence). The CDR3 spans 16 residues. V shed 5 bases, J shed 4 bases, and the junction held 12 bases outside the gene matches. The CDR3 here is CASSPKRTGWSYGYTF. In DNA form, the CDR3 reads TGTGCCAGCAGTCCGAAACGGACAGGGTGGAGCTATGGCTACACCTTC.

This clone was counted once. The genes are TRBV15 and TRBJ2-3; 14 nucleotides match TRBD2. CDR3 size: 16 residues. The J segment lost 2 bases and the V segment lost 5 bases, leaving 3 bases of the junction unmatched. Germline lookup yields CDR1 LNHNV and CDR2 YYDKDF (reference sequence). The CDR3 nucleotides are TGTGCCACCAGCGGGGGACTAGCGGGAGACACAGATACGCAGTATTTT. Protein sequence: CATSGGLAGDTDTQYF.

V and J are TRBV29-1 and TRBJ1-1; no definite D call. Deletions cut 4 bases from V and 3 bases from J, with 12 bases between. The CDR3 length is 13 residues. Germline V lookup: CDR1 SQVTM, CDR2 ANQGSEA. CDR3 amino acids: CSVVGPLDTEAFF. For the CDR3, the DNA is TGCAGCGTTGTTGGGCCTTTGGACACTGAAGCTTTCTTT. Complete variable domain (other parts from reference TRBV29-1 and TRBJ1-1): SAVISQKPSRDICQRGTSLTIQCQVDSQVTMMFWYRQQPGQSLTLIATANQGSEATYESGFVIDKFPISRPNLTFSTLTVSNMSPEDSSIYLCSVVGPLDTEAFFGQGTRLTVV.

CDR3 bases: TGTGCCAGCAGCTTGGGAAGCGGAATAAACAATGAGCAGTTCTTC. Protein: CASSLGSGINNEQFF. V usage is TRBV5-4 and J usage is TRBJ2-1; D might be TRBD2 (5 bases). The germline V gene encodes CDR1 SGHNT and CDR2 YYREEE (reference sequence). This CDR3 has 15 residues. Trimming took 0 bases from V and 5 from J, leaving 12 bases between them.

The rearrangement links TRBV12-5 to TRBJ2-2; TRBD1 might be the D (6 bases). CDR1 LGHNT and CDR2 FRNRAP come from the germline V gene. The V and J ends lost 5 bases and 4 bases respectively, with 14 bases between them. The CDR3 sequence is 15 residues long. The CDR3 sequence: CASGGRDIPTGELFF. In DNA, the CDR3 is TGTGCTAGTGGTGGACGGGACATACCCACCGGGGAGCTGTTTTTT.

V gene TRBV30 combines with J gene TRBJ1-4, with D hard to call. CDR1 and CDR2 from the germline V gene are GTSNPN and SVGIG (reference sequence). With 4 bases removed from V and 0 bases from J, the gap between germline ends came to 9 bases. The CDR3 is 14 residues long. The CDR3 loop reads CAWIGSATNEKLFF. CDR3 bases: TGTGCCTGGATAGGTAGCGCAACTAATGAAAAACTGTTTTTT.

The chain combines TRBV4-3 with TRBJ2-5, with D possibly matching TRBD1 (5 bases). The DNA end lines up better with TRBJ2-7; the J call may be wrong. The CDR3 is 14 residues long. Germline CDR1 LGHNA, CDR2 YSLEER. In nucleotides, the CDR3 is TGCGCCAGCAGCCAAGACGACAGACAGTACGAGCAGTACTTC. Residues: CASSQDDRQYEQYF.

The J gene is TRBJ2-7, the V gene TRBV19, with TRBD1 identical over 7 bases. Germline CDR1 LNHDA, CDR2 SQIVND (reference sequence). The V and J ends lost 1 base and 2 bases, in that order; junction bases with no gene match: 2. CDR3 length: 14 amino acids. CDR3 DNA: TGTGCCAGTAGTATAGGGACAGGACCCTACGAGCAGTACTTC. Amino acid sequence: CASSIGTGPYEQYF.

This clone was picked up one time. The rearrangement uses TRBV7-2 and TRBJ2-1; tentatively, D is TRBD1 (6 bases). CDR3 size: 15 residues. V shed 2 bases and J shed 9 bases, with 17 bases lying between them. The V gene's germline CDR1 is SGHTA and CDR2 FQGNSA. The CDR3 nucleotides are TGTGCCAGCAGCTTAATGGACAGCGACCTAAGTGAGCAGTTCTTC. Translated: CASSLMDSDLSEQFF.

The chain carries TRBV7-8 and TRBJ1-5, with D perhaps matching TRBD1 (5 bases). Germline lookup yields CDR1 SGHVS and CDR2 FQNEAQ. This CDR3 spans 15 amino acids. V was trimmed by 1 base and J by 4 bases, leaving 11 bases between them. The CDR3 nucleotides are TGTGCCAGCAGCTTAGGGGGGGTTGATAATCAGCCCCAGCATTTT. Its protein is CASSLGGVDNQPQHF.

The chain carries TRBV27 and TRBJ1-5, with D maybe TRBD1 (6 bases). Deletions cut 5 bases from V and 2 bases from J, with 13 bases between. This CDR3 region has 15 residues. Germline CDR1 reads MNHEY; CDR2 reads SMNVEV (reference sequence). CDR3 region: CASSQQGNGNQPQHF. The CDR3 nucleotides read TGTGCCAGCAGTCAACAGGGTAATGGCAATCAGCCCCAGCATTTT.

The chain carries TRBV7-3 and TRBJ1-2; D call uncertain. The length of the CDR3 is 14 residues. Between the trimmed V and J ends, which lost 1 base and 4 bases, there was a span of 10 bases. CDR1 and CDR2 from the germline V gene are SGHTA and FQGTGA. CDR3 coding DNA: TGTGCCAGCAGCTTAAACCCAGGCCTCTATGGCTACACCTTC. Protein sequence: CASSLNPGLYGYTF.

V usage is TRBV18 and J usage is TRBJ1-5, with TRBD1 identical over 8 bases. The CDR3 spans 17 residues. Per germline, CDR1 KGHSH and CDR2 LQKENI. The trim removed 5 bases at V and 2 bases at J, leaving 11 bases unmatched. CDR3 coding DNA: TGTGCCAGCTCAACCTATCCAGGGGGCGCAGGCAATCAGCCCCAGCATTTT. Its protein product is CASSTYPGGAGNQPQHF.

This clone was counted between two and nine times. The chain is built from TRBV5-4 and TRBJ1-4, with D possibly being TRBD1 (6 bases). Germline V gives CDR1 SGHNT, CDR2 YYREEE (reference sequence). V lost 1 base and J 8 bases, leaving 12 bases between the germline ends. The CDR3 covers 14 residues. CDR3 DNA: TGTGCCAGCAGCTTGCGGGGGGCCGAGGAAAAACTGTTTTTT. This codes for CASSLRGAEEKLFF.

The rearrangement uses TRBV5-1 and TRBJ2-1, with 12 bases matching TRBD2. The junction had 9 bases not matched to a gene; V was cut back by 4 bases and J by 1 base. The CDR3 covers 18 residues. Germline values: CDR1 SGHRS, CDR2 YFSETQ. Here the CDR3 reads CASSPGLAGPSSYNEQFF. Here the CDR3 DNA reads TGCGCCAGCAGCCCCGGACTAGCGGGGCCCAGTTCCTACAATGAGCAGTTCTTC.